These 20 T cell receptor beta chains came from one sample sequenced in a study of PD-1 blockade in classical Hodgkin lymphoma. Time point noted: cycle 4 day 1 (C4D1), after less than 7 weeks of nivolumab. Relapse after autologous stem cell transplantation occurred in every patient, and brentuximab vedotin exposure varied. TCRdb's table, derived via immunoSEQ multiplex PCR, lists solely in-frame clones and lacks some. The sample lists 100,000 or so clones, 90% to 95% seen once, with around 2% in the top ten. Sequencing was performed on peripheral blood mononuclear cells (PBMCs), taken before the fourth cycle of nivolumab. Receptor source: a human donor with classical Hodgkin lymphoma.

A few counts support this clone. This chain joins TRBV28 and TRBJ1-5; the D gene is possibly TRBD1 (5 bases). V dropped 9 bases and J dropped 2 bases, with 17 bases sitting between them. The germline CDR1 and CDR2 sequences are MDHEN and SYDVKM. The CDR3 has 15 residues. DNA for the CDR3: TGTGCCAGTAAGGGACGTCGCGGTGGCAATCAGCCCCAGCATTTT. Translating it yields CASKGRRGGNQPQHF.

This chain joins TRBV7-9 and TRBJ2-3; 12 nucleotides agree with TRBD2. V was clipped by 8 bases and J by 4 bases; unmatched bases: 7. Germline lookup yields CDR1 SEHNR and CDR2 FQNEAQ (reference sequence). The CDR3 totals 15 residues. CDR3 amino acids: CASRRTSGMADTQYF. CDR3 sequence (DNA): TGTGCCAGCCGCCGGACTAGCGGGATGGCAGATACGCAGTATTTT.

The V and J genes are TRBV30 and TRBJ2-3, with 13 bases matching TRBD2. Germline CDR1 GTSNPN, CDR2 SVGIG (reference sequence). The CDR3 extends over 19 amino acids. V lost 3 bases and J lost 2; bases outside the gene matches: 14. The CDR3 nucleotides are TGTGCCTGGAGCGGAACTAGCGGGAGGGCCTTGGAATCCACAGATACGCAGTATTTT. Translation: CAWSGTSGRALESTDTQYF.

V is TRBV15 and J is TRBJ1-3; D is uncertain. Germline V gene sequence: CDR1 LNHNV, CDR2 YYDKDF (reference sequence). V shed 0 bases and J shed 0 bases, with 6 bases lying between them. This CDR3 has 15 amino acids. The CDR3 nucleotides read TGTGCCACCAGCAGAGAGGTCTACTCTGGAAACACCATATATTTT. This encodes CATSREVYSGNTIYF.

The CDR3, as DNA: TGTGCCAGTAGTACGCGCTCCGGGACTAGCGGATTCTCCTACGAGCAGTACTTC. Its protein product is CASSTRSGTSGFSYEQYF. The chain links TRBV19 to TRBJ2-7, with 11 bases matching TRBD2. This CDR3 spans 18 amino acids. Germline V CDR1 and CDR2: LNHDA, SQIVND (reference sequence). Germline trimming cut 4 bases from V and 0 bases from J; bases unmatched to any gene: 11. The entire variable domain, with the rest obtained from reference TRBV19 and TRBJ2-7, is as follows: DGGITQSPKYLFRKEGQNVTLSCEQNLNHDAMYWYRQDPGQGLRLIYYSQIVNDFQKGDIAEGYSVSREKKESFPLTVTSAQKNPTAFYLCASSTRSGTSGFSYEQYFGPGTRLTVT.

This rearrangement joins TRBV5-4 to TRBJ2-7; 10 bases fit TRBD2. V was clipped by 5 bases and J by 2 bases; unmatched bases: 7. This CDR3 spans 15 amino acids. From germline, CDR1 is SGHNT and CDR2 YYREEE (reference sequence). The CDR3 loop is CASSIAGGATYEQYF. In nucleotides, the CDR3 is TGTGCCAGCAGTATAGCGGGAGGAGCGACCTACGAGCAGTACTTC. The whole variable domain, remainder taken from reference TRBV5-4 and TRBJ2-7, is ETGVTQSPTHLIKTRGQQVTLRCSSQSGHNTVSWYQQALGQGPQFIFQYYREEENGRGNFPPRFSGLQFPNYSSELNVNALELDDSALYLCASSIAGGATYEQYFGPGTRLTVT.

CDR3 nucleotide sequence: TGTGCCTGGGAAGCAAGGAACACTGAAGCTTTCTTT. It specifies CAWEARNTEAFF. This chain uses TRBV30 with TRBJ1-1, with D unclear. In germline, CDR1 is GTSNPN, CDR2 SVGIG (reference sequence). V gave up 5 bases and J gave up 1 base, with 8 bases separating them. This CDR3 contains 12 residues.

This chain connects TRBV11-2 to TRBJ2-1; 10 nucleotides agree with TRBD2. CDR1 is SGHAT and CDR2 is FQNNGV in the germline V gene. The CDR3 spans 15 residues. V lost 5 bases to trimming and J lost 5 bases; unmatched junction nucleotides: 6. CDR3 amino acids: CASSASGSQHNEQFF. CDR3 nucleotide sequence: TGTGCCAGCAGCGCTAGCGGGAGTCAACACAATGAGCAGTTCTTC.

This clone was counted a single time. The chain is built from TRBV18 and TRBJ1-2; D is unclear. Germline V lookup: CDR1 KGHSH, CDR2 LQKENI. The V gene lost 3 bases and the J gene lost 5 bases, with 25 bases spanning the gap. CDR3 length equals 18 residues. The CDR3, as DNA: TGTGCCAGCTCACCGAGGCGAGGGAAGATGGAATTCGGGTATGGCTACACCTTC. Its protein is CASSPRRGKMEFGYGYTF.

The chain employs TRBV19 and TRBJ1-5; TRBD1 might be the D (6 bases). Germline loops: CDR1 LNHDA, CDR2 SQIVND (reference sequence). This CDR3 spans 15 amino acids. Trimming left V 1 base short and J 7 bases short, with 14 bases between. Here the CDR3 reads CASSIAGGLGQPQHF. CDR3 in DNA: TGTGCCAGTAGTATAGCTGGGGGGCTTGGCCAGCCCCAGCATTTT.

The chain is built from TRBV28 and TRBJ1-1; no clear D gene. V was pared by 3 bases and J by 4 bases, with 9 bases between. The CDR3 totals 13 residues. The germline V gene has CDR1 MDHEN and CDR2 SYDVKM. CDR3: CASSLGRSTEAFF. CDR3 in DNA: TGTGCCAGCAGTTTGGGCCGGAGCACTGAAGCTTTCTTT.

The chain employs TRBV29-1 and TRBJ1-1; D unclear. This CDR3 comprises 12 residues. CDR1 and CDR2 from the germline V gene are SQVTM and ANQGSEA. V was shortened by 2 bases and J by 3 bases, with 7 bases between the two germline ends. The CDR3 spells CSVESRYTEAFF. As DNA, the CDR3 is TGCAGCGTTGAATCACGGTACACTGAAGCTTTCTTT.

The J gene is TRBJ1-1, the V gene TRBV28, with D possibly TRBD1 on 5 matching bases. With 2 bases removed from V and 3 bases from J, the gap between germline ends came to 16 bases. CDR1 and CDR2 from the germline V gene are MDHEN and SYDVKM. The CDR3 has 16 amino acids. The CDR3 spells CASSLRAPPGDTEAFF. The CDR3 coding sequence is TGTGCCAGCAGTTTAAGGGCCCCCCCGGGGGACACTGAAGCTTTCTTT.

The chain combines TRBV5-1 with TRBJ2-3; 15 bases line up with TRBD2. Germline CDR1 and CDR2: SGHRS and YFSETQ. CDR3 length: 21 residues. V trimming: 0 bases; J trimming: 1 base; junction bases outside the gene matches: 12. The CDR3 loop is CASSLAQGLAGGGVRTDTQYF. The CDR3 DNA is TGCGCCAGCAGCTTGGCCCAGGGACTAGCGGGAGGAGGAGTTCGCACAGATACGCAGTATTTT.

The chain combines TRBV25-1 with TRBJ2-7; TRBD1 might be the D (6 bases). Per the germline V gene, CDR1 is MGHDK and CDR2 is SYGVNS. V lost 8 bases and J 3 bases, leaving 8 bases between the germline ends. This CDR3 has 11 amino acids. The CDR3 bases are TGTGCCAGCGGACAGTACTACGAGCAGTACTTC. Translation: CASGQYYEQYF.

The rearrangement uses TRBV5-1 and TRBJ2-2; 9 bases match TRBD2. After removal of 4 bases from V and 6 bases from J, the junction contained 13 bases not matched to a gene. The CDR3 spans 17 residues. CDR1 is SGHRS, CDR2 YFSETQ, per germline. The CDR3: CASSIVAGAIPAGELFF. CDR3 sequence (DNA): TGCGCCAGCAGCATAGTAGCGGGAGCCATCCCCGCCGGGGAGCTGTTTTTT.

Notes on this clone: The same CDR3 is also encoded by other DNA sequences in this sample. The CDR3 DNA reads as TGTGCCAGCAGTCTCGAGAGCTATGGCTACACCTTC. Translating it yields CASSLESYGYTF. The V call is TRBV5-6, the J call TRBJ1-2; no reliable D call. This CDR3 comprises 12 residues. V lost 5 bases to trimming and J lost 4 bases, with 9 bases between them. Germline V lookup: CDR1 SGHDT, CDR2 YYEEEE.

V is TRBV5-1 and J is TRBJ1-2; the match to TRBD1 covers 10 bases. This CDR3 is 17 amino acids long. Germline V gives CDR1 SGHRS, CDR2 YFSETQ. V trimming: 4 bases; J trimming: 3 bases; junction bases outside the gene matches: 12. In nucleotides, the CDR3 is TGCGCCAGCAGCCGAGGGGACAGGGGTCGGGATCACTATGGCTACACCTTC. Translation: CASSRGDRGRDHYGYTF. The full variable domain, its missing parts supplied by reference TRBV5-1 and TRBJ1-2, is KAGVTQTPRYLIKTRGQQVTLSCSPISGHRSVSWYQQTPGQGLQFLFEYFSETQRNKGNFPGRFSGRQFSNSRSEMNVSTLELGDSALYLCASSRGDRGRDHYGYTFGSGTRLTVV.

In the case of this clone: The same CDR3 can be traced to other DNA sequences in this sample. The rearrangement joins TRBV30 to TRBJ1-3; 11 bases fit TRBD1. The CDR3 is 21 residues long. Germline CDR1 and CDR2: GTSNPN and SVGIG (reference sequence). With 3 bases clipped from V and 5 bases from J, the junction kept 24 bases outside the gene matches. The CDR3 DNA reads as TGTGCCTGGAGCCGCTACCTGCAACCGGGACAGGGGGTGGGTGGGAGAAACACCATATATTTT. Its protein is CAWSRYLQPGQGVGGRNTIYF.

In DNA, the CDR3 is TGTGCCAGTAGTATAGAGACAGGGAGATGGTACGAGCAGTACTTC. It specifies CASSIETGRWYEQYF. This chain joins TRBV19 and TRBJ2-7; 7 positions agree with TRBD1. The germline gives CDR1 LNHDA, CDR2 SQIVND (reference sequence). The CDR3 runs 15 residues. J gave up 4 bases and V 0 bases, and 6 bases lay outside the gene matches.